A single sample gave rise to the 31 T cell receptor beta chains below, sequenced in a study of cytotoxic CD8 clonotypes in ibrutinib-treated CLL. Sequencing used immunoSEQ multiplex PCR; TCRdb keeps in-frame clones, though not all of them. The table lists about 17,000 clones, around three fifths of them singletons. Sequences were derived from PBMCs, sampled after 12 months of ibrutinib treatment. Receptors originate from a human donor with chronic lymphocytic leukemia.

The V and J genes are TRBV28 and TRBJ2-1; D perhaps matches TRBD1 (6 bases). The CDR3 extends over 12 amino acids. CDR1 and CDR2 (germline): MDHEN, SYDVKM. V dropped 5 bases and J dropped 8 bases, with 10 bases sitting between them. The CDR3 is CASSTQGHEQFF. Here the CDR3 DNA reads TGTGCCAGCAGTACACAGGGCCATGAGCAGTTCTTC.

This clone was seen once. This chain uses TRBV9 with TRBJ2-5, with D perhaps TRBD1 (5 bases). V was clipped by 0 bases and J by 4 bases, with 13 bases between them. CDR3 length: 15 residues. Germline CDR1 is SGDLS and CDR2 is YYNGEE. CDR3: CASSVGARVGETQYF. Written as DNA, the CDR3 is TGTGCCAGCAGCGTAGGTGCCAGGGTGGGAGAGACCCAGTACTTC.

CDR3 loop: CASSLDRPVYEQYF. CDR3 nucleotides: TGTGCCAGCAGCTTAGATCGCCCGGTGTACGAGCAGTACTTC. The J gene is TRBJ2-7, the V gene TRBV11-2; D is ambiguous. CDR1 is SGHAT and CDR2 is FQNNGV in the germline V gene. V was clipped by 0 bases and J by 4 bases, with 10 bases between them. This CDR3 is built from 14 residues.

The chain uses TRBV11-3 and TRBJ2-2; possibly TRBD1 or TRBD2 for D (6 bases each). Germline CDR1 reads SGHNT; CDR2 reads YENEEA. This CDR3 region has 14 residues. V was pared by 4 bases and J by 7 bases, with 13 bases between. The CDR3 nucleotides are TGTGCCAGCAGCTGGTCCAGGGGAGGCGGGGAGCTGTTTTTT. Translated: CASSWSRGGGELFF.

This clone was seen just once. The rearrangement links TRBV28 to TRBJ2-7; D may be TRBD1 or TRBD2 (5 bases each). Germline V gene sequence: CDR1 MDHEN, CDR2 SYDVKM. The V and J ends lost 4 bases and 5 bases respectively, with 30 bases between them. This CDR3 contains 19 residues. The CDR3 nucleotides are TGTGCCAGCAGTTCCTTAGGTGGGGGATGGGGCAGTGGGGTCCACGAGCAGTACTTC. Protein product: CASSSLGGGWGSGVHEQYF.

For this clone: Mismatch with germline at one junction end may stem from a read error. The genes are TRBV7-7 and TRBJ2-5, with D possibly being TRBD2 (7 bases). Looked up from germline, CDR1 is SSHAT and CDR2 is FNYEAQ (reference sequence). This CDR3 has 13 residues. CDR3 region: CASSLGGDETQYF. The CDR3 nucleotides read TGTGCTAGCAGCTTAGGGGGGGACGAGACCCAGTACTTC.

The chain joins TRBV28 to TRBJ2-1; weak D call: TRBD1 (5 bases). V lost 2 bases, J lost 0 bases, and 8 bases lay in between. The CDR3 runs to 15 residues. Germline CDR1 and CDR2: MDHEN and SYDVKM. CDR3 DNA sequence: TGTGCCAGCAGTTTAGGACAAAGCTCCTACAATGAGCAGTTCTTC. It translates to CASSLGQSSYNEQFF.

The rearrangement links TRBV4-2 to TRBJ2-7; 9 nucleotides align to TRBD1. Germline V gene sequence: CDR1 LGHNA, CDR2 YNFKEQ. This CDR3 has 16 residues. Losses at the gene ends were 2 bases for V and 4 bases for J; bases not matched to a gene: 9. The DNA of the CDR3 is TGTGCCAGCAGCCAACCTACCGGGACAGGGTCGTACGAGCAGTACTTC. Its protein is CASSQPTGTGSYEQYF.

This chain uses TRBV11-2 with TRBJ2-1; 7 bases match TRBD2. Trimming removed 0 bases from V and 8 bases from J; junction bases left unmatched: 4. Germline V gene lookup returns CDR1 SGHAT and CDR2 FQNNGV. CDR3 length: 14 amino acids. This CDR3 is CASSLDTSVDEQFF. In nucleotides, the CDR3 is TGTGCCAGCAGCTTAGACACTAGCGTAGATGAGCAGTTCTTC.

The chain is built from TRBV5-4 and TRBJ2-3, with 7 bases fitting TRBD2. Germline V gives CDR1 SGHNT, CDR2 YYREEE (reference sequence). The J segment lost 4 bases and the V segment lost 4 bases, leaving 9 bases of the junction unmatched. There are 15 residues in the CDR3. This chain's CDR3 is CASSAGEGRADTQYF. As DNA, the CDR3 is TGTGCCAGCAGCGCGGGGGAGGGCCGGGCAGATACGCAGTATTTT.

The chain is built from TRBV2 and TRBJ2-2, with D perhaps TRBD1 (6 bases). The CDR3 sequence is 14 residues long. V lost 7 bases, J lost 2 bases, and 11 bases lay in between. CDR1 and CDR2 (germline): SNHLY, FYNNEI. The CDR3 DNA reads TGTGCCAGCAAAAGGACAGATAACACCGGGGAGCTGTTTTTT. It encodes CASKRTDNTGELFF.

The gene calls are TRBV19 and TRBJ1-1; D uncertain. CDR3 size: 16 residues. With 6 bases removed from V and 4 bases from J, the gap between germline ends came to 21 bases. Germline V CDR1 and CDR2: LNHDA, SQIVND (reference sequence). The CDR3 is CASSTGQFVGFTEAFF. In DNA, the CDR3 is TGTGCCAGTAGCACCGGTCAGTTCGTAGGGTTCACTGAAGCTTTCTTT. The full variable domain, in which reference TRBV19 and TRBJ1-1 provide the parts outside the CDR3, is DGGITQSPKYLFRKEGQNVTLSCEQNLNHDAMYWYRQDPGQGLRLIYYSQIVNDFQKGDIAEGYSVSREKKESFPLTVTSAQKNPTAFYLCASSTGQFVGFTEAFFGQGTRLTVV.

The chain joins TRBV5-1 to TRBJ2-7; TRBD1 agrees at 7 bases. This CDR3 contains 14 residues. Germline V lookup: CDR1 SGHRS, CDR2 YFSETQ. The junction had 4 bases not matched to a gene; V was cut back by 2 bases and J by 2 bases. The chain's CDR3 is CASSFTTGAYEQYF. Written as DNA, the CDR3 is TGCGCCAGCAGCTTTACCACAGGGGCCTACGAGCAGTACTTC. Supplemented by reference TRBV5-1 and TRBJ2-7, the full variable domain reads KAGVTQTPRYLIKTRGQQVTLSCSPISGHRSVSWYQQTPGQGLQFLFEYFSETQRNKGNFPGRFSGRQFSNSRSEMNVSTLELGDSALYLCASSFTTGAYEQYFGPGTRLTVT.

This chain uses TRBV28 with TRBJ2-3; the D gene is possibly TRBD2 (5 bases). CDR1 MDHEN and CDR2 SYDVKM come from the germline V gene. V lost 5 bases and J lost 4, with 10 bases in between. This CDR3 region has 13 residues. As DNA, the CDR3 is TGTGCCAGCAGTGCGAACGGGGCAGATACGCAGTATTTT. Encoded protein: CASSANGADTQYF.

The chain joins TRBV7-8 to TRBJ1-2; TRBD1 might be the D (6 bases). V dropped 4 bases and J dropped 0 bases, with 15 bases sitting between them. The CDR3 consists of 16 residues. The germline V gene encodes CDR1 SGHVS and CDR2 FQNEAQ. The CDR3 protein is CASSSPRRGTNYGYTF. DNA of the CDR3: TGTGCCAGCAGCTCCCCTCGCAGGGGCACTAACTATGGCTACACCTTC.

The chain carries TRBV15 and TRBJ2-1; 13 bases fit TRBD2. V shed 1 base, J shed 7 bases, and the junction held 4 bases outside the gene matches. Germline V lookup: CDR1 LNHNV, CDR2 YYDKDF (reference sequence). This CDR3 region has 16 residues. The CDR3 spells CATSRARTSGSNEQFF. The DNA of the CDR3 is TGTGCCACCAGCAGAGCCCGGACTAGCGGGAGTAATGAGCAGTTCTTC.

The chain employs TRBV27 and TRBJ2-7, with 9 positions matching TRBD1. The V and J ends lost 2 bases and 6 bases, in that order; junction bases with no gene match: 5. This CDR3 region has 14 residues. Germline assignment: CDR1 MNHEY and CDR2 SMNVEV (reference sequence). The CDR3 DNA sequence: TGTGCCAGCAGTTTAGTGGGACAGGGTTTCGAGCAGTACTTC. This sequence encodes CASSLVGQGFEQYF.

This chain uses TRBV30 with TRBJ1-1; TRBD1 matches 9 bases. The CDR3 is made up of 14 amino acids. Germline V gene sequence: CDR1 GTSNPN, CDR2 SVGIG (reference sequence). V lost 0 bases, J lost 4 bases, and 3 bases stayed unmatched. The CDR3 DNA reads as TGTGCCTGGAGTGTAACGACAGGGGGCACTGAAGCTTTCTTT. Amino acid sequence: CAWSVTTGGTEAFF.

This clone turned up a few times. V gene TRBV5-1 combines with J gene TRBJ2-1, with 8 bases matching TRBD2. CDR3 length: 14 amino acids. CDR1 is SGHRS, CDR2 YFSETQ, per germline. The trim removed 0 bases at V and 14 bases at J, leaving 10 bases unmatched. The CDR3 sequence is CASSLVPAGDMEFF. Here the CDR3 DNA reads TGCGCCAGCAGCTTGGTCCCAGCGGGAGATATGGAGTTCTTC.

The rearrangement links TRBV5-1 to TRBJ2-7; possibly TRBD1 for D (7 bases). The CDR3 is made up of 13 amino acids. The V gene lost 2 bases and the J gene lost 4 bases, with 10 bases spanning the gap. In germline, CDR1 is SGHRS, CDR2 YFSETQ. This CDR3 is CASSFAGGYEQYF. CDR3 bases: TGCGCCAGCAGCTTCGCAGGGGGGTACGAGCAGTACTTC.

The chain has TRBV7-3 and TRBJ2-1; tentatively, D is TRBD2 (6 bases). This CDR3 has 15 residues. Trimming stripped 6 bases from V and 6 bases from J, with 18 bases between. The V gene's germline CDR1 is SGHTA and CDR2 FQGTGA. Here the CDR3 DNA reads TGTGCCAGCAGTTCCGGGACTCGCAGAGGCAATGAGCAGTTCTTC. It translates to CASSSGTRRGNEQFF. The variable domain in full, completed from reference TRBV7-3 and TRBJ2-1, reads GAGVSQTPSNKVTEKGKYVELRCDPISGHTALYWYRQSLGQGPEFLIYFQGTGAADDSGLPNDRFFAVRPEGSVSTLKIQRTERGDSAVYLCASSSGTRRGNEQFFGPGTRLTVL.

This clone was picked up a small number of times. This sequence joins TRBV18 and TRBJ2-1, with a weak D call TRBD1 (6 bases). CDR1 and CDR2 from the germline V gene are KGHSH and LQKENI. The CDR3 loop spans 15 amino acids. Trimming pared 2 bases from V and 2 bases from J, leaving 10 bases between. This chain's CDR3 is CASSPGDTTYNEQFF. The CDR3, as DNA: TGTGCCAGCTCACCAGGGGACACAACCTACAATGAGCAGTTCTTC.

V and J are TRBV18 and TRBJ2-7; D is ambiguous. Germline V gene data show CDR1 as KGHSH and CDR2 as LQKENI. V was shortened by 4 bases and J by 4 bases, with 11 bases between the two germline ends. The CDR3 has 13 residues. The CDR3 loop is CASSLQVLYEQYF. The CDR3 region has the DNA TGTGCCAGCTCACTTCAGGTGCTTTACGAGCAGTACTTC. Using reference TRBV18 and TRBJ2-7 for the parts outside the CDR3, the full variable domain is NAGVMQNPRHLVRRRGQEARLRCSPMKGHSHVYWYRQLPEEGLKFMVYLQKENIIDESGMPKERFSAEFPKEGPSILRIQQVVRGDSAAYFCASSLQVLYEQYFGPGTRLTVT.

There are a few counts of this clone. The genes are TRBV19 and TRBJ1-5; 9 bases line up with TRBD1. Losses at the gene ends were 4 bases for V and 2 bases for J; bases not matched to a gene: 3. Per the germline V gene, CDR1 is LNHDA and CDR2 is SQIVND (reference sequence). CDR3 length: 15 residues. The CDR3 spells CASSRGQGGNQPQHF. CDR3 sequence (DNA): TGTGCCAGTAGTAGGGGACAGGGTGGCAATCAGCCCCAGCATTTT. The full variable domain, in which reference TRBV19 and TRBJ1-5 provide the parts outside the CDR3, is DGGITQSPKYLFRKEGQNVTLSCEQNLNHDAMYWYRQDPGQGLRLIYYSQIVNDFQKGDIAEGYSVSREKKESFPLTVTSAQKNPTAFYLCASSRGQGGNQPQHFGDGTRLSIL.

The chain combines TRBV10-3 with TRBJ2-7, with 7 bases aligning to TRBD1. The CDR3 covers 15 residues. Germline V gives CDR1 ENHRY, CDR2 SYGVKD. The V segment lost 2 bases and the J segment 3 bases; nucleotides outside the gene matches: 7. The CDR3 reads CAISEPNRGNYEQYF. In DNA form, the CDR3 reads TGTGCCATCAGTGAGCCAAACAGGGGAAACTACGAGCAGTACTTC.

V usage is TRBV5-1 and J usage is TRBJ2-7; D possibly corresponds to TRBD2 (6 bases). Germline V gene sequence: CDR1 SGHRS, CDR2 YFSETQ. The length of the CDR3 is 15 residues. Trimming pared 0 bases from V and 6 bases from J, leaving 16 bases between. CDR3 sequence (DNA): TGCGCCAGCAGCTTGGCCATCACGGGAGAATTCGAGCAGTACTTC. Amino acids: CASSLAITGEFEQYF.

The DNA of the CDR3 is TGTGCCAGCAGCTCCGGGACTAGCGGTAAAGATACGCAGTATTTT. Protein sequence: CASSSGTSGKDTQYF. The chain employs TRBV5-4 and TRBJ2-3; 11 bases match TRBD2. Looked up from germline, CDR1 is SGHNT and CDR2 is YYREEE (reference sequence). The CDR3 has 15 residues. The V gene end was trimmed by 3 bases and the J gene end by 5 bases; junction bases not matched to a gene: 5.

The chain has TRBV6-5 and TRBJ2-3, with D possibly being TRBD2 (5 bases). Germline V gene lookup returns CDR1 MNHEY and CDR2 SVGAGI. The CDR3 runs to 14 residues. Trimming left V 6 bases short and J 6 bases short, with 16 bases between. The CDR3 is CASRLPGGSDTQYF. CDR3 nucleotides: TGTGCCAGCAGGTTGCCTGGTGGGAGTGATACGCAGTATTTT.

The chain recombines TRBV6-5 with TRBJ1-4; D unclear. From germline, CDR1 is MNHEY and CDR2 SVGAGI. The CDR3 loop spans 13 amino acids. V dropped 5 bases and J dropped 3 bases, with 7 bases sitting between them. The CDR3 loop is CASSPVANEKLFF. The CDR3 DNA follows: TGTGCCAGCAGTCCGGTGGCTAATGAAAAACTGTTTTTT.

The gene calls are TRBV6-4 and TRBJ2-3; 10 bases are shared with TRBD2. The CDR3 sequence is 15 residues long. Trimming took 2 bases from V and 1 from J; bases not matched to a gene: 0. Germline V gene sequence: CDR1 MRHNA, CDR2 SNTAGT. The CDR3 bases are TGTGCCAGCAGTGACGGGACTAGCGGCACAGATACGCAGTATTTT. Its protein product is CASSDGTSGTDTQYF.

The V and J genes are TRBV29-1 and TRBJ2-3; 12 positions match TRBD2. From germline, CDR1 is SQVTM and CDR2 ANQGSEA. J gave up 1 base and V 6 bases, and 2 bases lay outside the gene matches. The CDR3 extends over 14 amino acids. This CDR3 reads CSVLAGGGTDTQYF. The CDR3 DNA sequence: TGCAGCGTCCTAGCGGGAGGGGGCACAGATACGCAGTATTTT.